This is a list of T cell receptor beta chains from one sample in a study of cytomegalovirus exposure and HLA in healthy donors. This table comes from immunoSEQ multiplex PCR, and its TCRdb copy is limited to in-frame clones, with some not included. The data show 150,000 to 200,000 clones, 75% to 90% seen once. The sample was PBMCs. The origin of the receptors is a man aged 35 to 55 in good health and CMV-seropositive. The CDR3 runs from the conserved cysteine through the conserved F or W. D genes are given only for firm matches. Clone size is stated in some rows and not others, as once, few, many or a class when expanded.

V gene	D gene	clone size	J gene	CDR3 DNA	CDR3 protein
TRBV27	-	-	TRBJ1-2	TGTGCCAGCAGTGAGGGCCTTGGGGGCTACACCTTC	CASSEGLGGYTF
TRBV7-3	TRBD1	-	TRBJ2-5	TGTGCCAGCAGCTCCCAGGGGGCAACGTTAGAGACCCAGTACTTC	CASSSQGATLETQYF
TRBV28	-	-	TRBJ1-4	TGTGCCAGCAGCTGGCGACAGTTAGGTTTAACGACTAATGAAAAACTGTTTTTT	CASSWRQLGLTTNEKLFF
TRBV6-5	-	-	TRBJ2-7	TGTGCCAGCAGGTCCGTCCTCTACGAGCAGTACTTC	CASRSVLYEQYF
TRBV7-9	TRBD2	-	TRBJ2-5	TGTGCCAGCAGGTCAGCACCTGGGGGGGCCCAGTACTTC	CASRSAPGGAQYF
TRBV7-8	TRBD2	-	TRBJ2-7	TGTGCCAGCAGCTTAGACAGCGGGGTAGTCTACGAGCAGTACTTC	CASSLDSGVVYEQYF
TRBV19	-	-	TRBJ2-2	TGTGCCAGTATCGAAGGGGGGGGGCTCACCGGGGAGCTGTTTTTT	CASIEGGGLTGELFF
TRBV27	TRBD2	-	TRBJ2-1	TGTGCCAGCAGCCCGGGGGGCAATGAGCAGTTCTTC	CASSPGGNEQFF
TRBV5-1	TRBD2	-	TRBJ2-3	TGCGCCAGCAGCTTTCGAGCGGGGGGGCTTGGCACAGATACGCAGTATTTT	CASSFRAGGLGTDTQYF
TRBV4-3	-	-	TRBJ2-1	TGCGCCAGCAGCCAAGATAATCGTGGAGTGGAGCAGTTCTTC	CASSQDNRGVEQFF
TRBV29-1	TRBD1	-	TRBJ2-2	TGCAGCGGAGGACAGGGTGTGTACACCGGGGAGCTGTTTTTT	CSGGQGVYTGELFF
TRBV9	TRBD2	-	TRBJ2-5	TGTGCCAGCAGCGTAGGGACTAGCGGGGGACAGGAGACCCAGTACTTC	CASSVGTSGGQETQYF
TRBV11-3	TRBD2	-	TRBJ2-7	TGTGCCAGCAGCTTCAGAGGCGGGGGTGGCTACGAGCAGTACTTC	CASSFRGGGGYEQYF
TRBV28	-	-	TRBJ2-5	TGTGCCAGCAGGCAACAGGGGGGGCAGGAGACCCAGTACTTC	CASRQQGGQETQYF
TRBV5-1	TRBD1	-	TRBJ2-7	TGCGCCAGCAGCTCTCCTGGACAGGGGGTCTACGAGCAGTACTTC	CASSSPGQGVYEQYF
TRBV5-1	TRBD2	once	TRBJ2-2	TGCGCCAGCCAATTGCCTAGCGGGGGGATTGCCGGGGAGCTGTTTTTT	CASQLPSGGIAGELFF
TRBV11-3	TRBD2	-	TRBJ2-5	TGTGCCAGCCGACCGTCGGGGGGGGCTGACCAAGAGACCCAGTACTTC	CASRPSGGADQETQYF
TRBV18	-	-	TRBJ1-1	TGTGCCAGCTCACACGGACAGAGTTGGGGCACTGAAGCTTTCTTT	CASSHGQSWGTEAFF
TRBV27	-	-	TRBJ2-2	TGTGCCAGCAGTTTAGCGGGACAGTCCACCGGGGAGCTGTTTTTT	CASSLAGQSTGELFF
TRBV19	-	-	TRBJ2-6	TGTGCCAGTACCTTTTCCCGCGGCTCGGGGGCCAACGTCCTGACTTTC	CASTFSRGSGANVLTF
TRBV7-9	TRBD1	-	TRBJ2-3	TGTGCCAGCAGCTTAGTAAGGAGGGACAGGGCGATAGATACGCAGTATTTT	CASSLVRRDRAIDTQYF
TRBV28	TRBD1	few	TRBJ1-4	TGTGCCAGCAGGGAGTTTATTGGGACAGTTAATGAAAAACTGTTTTTT	CASREFIGTVNEKLFF
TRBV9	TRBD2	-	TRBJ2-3	TGTGCCAGCAGCGTAAAGGCGGGGGGCAGTGCAGATACGCAGTATTTT	CASSVKAGGSADTQYF
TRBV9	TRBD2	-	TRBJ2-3	TGTGCCAGCAGCGCCAGCCGCGGGGGAAGCACAGATACGCAGTATTTT	CASSASRGGSTDTQYF
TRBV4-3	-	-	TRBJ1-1	TGCGCCAGCAGTATGTTCTCCCAAACTCCTGCTGAAGCTTTCTTT	CASSMFSQTPAEAFF
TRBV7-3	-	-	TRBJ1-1	TGTGCCAGCAGCTTAATGGGGCTTGCTGAAGCTTTCTTT	CASSLMGLAEAFF
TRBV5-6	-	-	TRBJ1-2	TGTGCCAGCACCACACTGAGACAGTTCAGATATGGCTACACCTTC	CASTTLRQFRYGYTF
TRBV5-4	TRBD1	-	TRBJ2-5	TGTGCCAGCAGCCCCGGGACAGAACAAGAGACCCAGTACTTC	CASSPGTEQETQYF
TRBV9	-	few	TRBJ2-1	TGTGCCAGCAGCGTAGCGGGGGAGAACAACAATGAGCAGTTCTTC	CASSVAGENNNEQFF
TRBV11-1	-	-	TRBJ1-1	TGTGCCAGCAGGCGGGACACTGAAGCTTTCTTT	CASRRDTEAFF
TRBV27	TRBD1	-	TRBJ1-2	TGTGCCAGCAGTTCGGGACAGGGGGCGATCGGCTACACCTTC	CASSSGQGAIGYTF
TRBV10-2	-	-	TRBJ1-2	TGCGCCAGCAGCTCCGGACAGTCCTATGGCTACACCTTC	CASSSGQSYGYTF
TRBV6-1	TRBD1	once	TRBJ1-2	TGTGCCAGCATTCGTAGACAGGGGGCCGATGGCTACACCTTC	CASIRRQGADGYTF
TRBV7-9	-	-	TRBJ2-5	TGTTCCAGCAGCTTAACGTCAGCCCAGTACTTC	CSSSLTSAQYF
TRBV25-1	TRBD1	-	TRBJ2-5	TGTGCCAGCAGTCGGACAGGGGGCTGGGAGCAGTACTTC	CASSRTGGWEQYF
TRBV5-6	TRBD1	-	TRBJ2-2	TGTGCCAGCAGCCACCTGCCCGGACAGGGAATCGGGGAGCTGTTTTTT	CASSHLPGQGIGELFF
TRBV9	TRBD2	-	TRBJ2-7	TGTGCCAGCAGCGGCGTAGCGGGGGGGAACGAGCAGTACTTC	CASSGVAGGNEQYF
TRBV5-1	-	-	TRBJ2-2	TGCGCCAGCAGCTTGAGCTCCAATAGACAGATATTCACCGGGGAGCTGTTTTTT	CASSLSSNRQIFTGELFF